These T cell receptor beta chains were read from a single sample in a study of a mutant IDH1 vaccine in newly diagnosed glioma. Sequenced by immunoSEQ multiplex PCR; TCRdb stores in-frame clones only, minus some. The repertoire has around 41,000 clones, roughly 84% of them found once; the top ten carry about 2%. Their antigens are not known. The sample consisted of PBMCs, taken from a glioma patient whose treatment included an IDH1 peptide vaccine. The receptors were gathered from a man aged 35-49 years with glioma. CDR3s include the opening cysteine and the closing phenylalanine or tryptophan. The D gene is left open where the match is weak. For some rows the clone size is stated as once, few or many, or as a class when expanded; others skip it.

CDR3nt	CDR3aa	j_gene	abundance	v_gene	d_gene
TGTGCCAGTAGACTGGGGGTTTATGGCTACACCTTC	CASRLGVYGYTF	TRBJ1-2	.	TRBV19	.
TGTGCCAGTACAGACAGACCCTATAGCAATCAGCCCCAGCATTTT	CASTDRPYSNQPQHF	TRBJ1-5	.	TRBV19	.
TGTGCCAGCAGCTTACAGGGGTACTCCGGGGAGCTGTTTTTT	CASSLQGYSGELFF	TRBJ2-2	once	TRBV7-2	.
TGCGCCAGCAGCAATGTGTCGACCTACGAGCAGTACTTC	CASSNVSTYEQYF	TRBJ2-7	.	TRBV5-1	.
TGCGCCAGCAGCTTCCTGTCCGGGCAGGGAAACGCTGAAGCTTTCTTT	CASSFLSGQGNAEAFF	TRBJ1-1	.	TRBV5-1	.
TGTGCCAGCAGCCAACAGGCCTTAAGGGCTTACGAGCACTCTGGGGCCAACGTCCTGACTTTC	CASSQQALRAYEHSGANVLTF	TRBJ2-6	.	TRBV4-2	.
TGTGCCAGCAGCCTCCGGGACAACACCGGGGAGCTGTTTTTT	CASSLRDNTGELFF	TRBJ2-2	.	TRBV7-2	.
TGTGCCAGCACTTCGGGGTGGAGGGGCGAGCAGTACTTC	CASTSGWRGEQYF	TRBJ2-7	.	TRBV28	.
TGTGCCAGCAGCTTGGAGACAGGGGAATACACAGATACGCAGTATTTT	CASSLETGEYTDTQYF	TRBJ2-3	.	TRBV5-6	TRBD1
TGTGCCAGTGTTAGTGGCTATGGGACAGGGGGGAGCAATCAGCCCCAGCATTTT	CASVSGYGTGGSNQPQHF	TRBJ1-5	once	TRBV19	TRBD1
TGTGCCGGAAGGACTAGCGGGAGCTGGGGGGGGCAGTATTTT	CAGRTSGSWGGQYF	TRBJ2-3	.	TRBV2	TRBD2
TGTGCCAGCAGTGACACGGACAGGGGAACTGAAGCTTTCTTT	CASSDTDRGTEAFF	TRBJ1-1	.	TRBV6-4	TRBD1
TGTGCCAGCCACGGAACTATCTTGGACAGGGGAGGCTACACCTTC	CASHGTILDRGGYTF	TRBJ1-2	.	TRBV7-8	TRBD1
TGTGCCAGCAGTTTGGCCAGGGTGGGCGAGCAGTACTTC	CASSLARVGEQYF	TRBJ2-7	.	TRBV28	.
TGTGCCAGCAGCTTGTCCACTGACAGGGTCGAGACCCAGTACTTC	CASSLSTDRVETQYF	TRBJ2-5	.	TRBV5-4	TRBD1
TGCAGCGGTGGACAGCAAGAGACCCAGTACTTC	CSGGQQETQYF	TRBJ2-5	.	TRBV29-1	.
TGTGCCAGCAGCCCAGGGGTAAACACCGGGGAGCTGTTTTTT	CASSPGVNTGELFF	TRBJ2-2	.	TRBV11-2	.
TGTGCCAGCTCGGGCGATGGGACCGGGGAGCTGTTTTTT	CASSGDGTGELFF	TRBJ2-2	few	TRBV18	.